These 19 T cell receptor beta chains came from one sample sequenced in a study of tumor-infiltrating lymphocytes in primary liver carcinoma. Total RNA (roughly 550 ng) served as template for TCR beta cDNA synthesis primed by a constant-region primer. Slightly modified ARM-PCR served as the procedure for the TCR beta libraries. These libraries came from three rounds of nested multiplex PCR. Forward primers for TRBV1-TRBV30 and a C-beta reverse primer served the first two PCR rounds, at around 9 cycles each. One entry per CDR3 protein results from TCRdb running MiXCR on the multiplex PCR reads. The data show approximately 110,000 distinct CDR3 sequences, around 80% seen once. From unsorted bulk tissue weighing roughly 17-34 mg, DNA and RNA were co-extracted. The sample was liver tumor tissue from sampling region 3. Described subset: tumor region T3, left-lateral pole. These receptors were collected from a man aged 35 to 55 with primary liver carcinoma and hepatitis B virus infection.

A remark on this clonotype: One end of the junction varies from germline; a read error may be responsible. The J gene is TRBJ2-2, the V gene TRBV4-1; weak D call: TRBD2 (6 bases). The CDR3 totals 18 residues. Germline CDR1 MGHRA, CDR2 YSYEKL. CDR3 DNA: TGCGCCAGCAGCCAAGACCCCCCCCTAGGGGCGAACACCGGGGGGCTGTTTTTT. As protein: CASSQDPPLGANTGGLFF.

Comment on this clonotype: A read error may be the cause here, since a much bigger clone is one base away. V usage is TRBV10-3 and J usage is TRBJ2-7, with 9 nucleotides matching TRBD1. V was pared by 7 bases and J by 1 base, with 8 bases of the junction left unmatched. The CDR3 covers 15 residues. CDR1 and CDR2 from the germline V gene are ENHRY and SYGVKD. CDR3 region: CAIKGPGQGSYEQYF. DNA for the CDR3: TGTGCCATCAAGGGTCCGGGACAGGGATCCTACGAGCAGTACTTC.

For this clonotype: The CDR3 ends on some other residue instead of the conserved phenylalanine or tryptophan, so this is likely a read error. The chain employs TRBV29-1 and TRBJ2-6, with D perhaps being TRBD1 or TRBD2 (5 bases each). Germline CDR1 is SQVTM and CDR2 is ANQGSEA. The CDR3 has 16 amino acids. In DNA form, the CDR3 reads TGCAGCGTTTTCTGGGAGACAGACTCTGGGGTCAACGTCCTGACTTTG. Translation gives CSVFWETDSGVNVLTL.

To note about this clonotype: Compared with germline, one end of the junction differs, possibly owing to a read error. CDR3 region: CASSLRWTGEDDQYF. The CDR3 nucleotides read TGTGCCAGTAGCCTACGATGGACAGGGGAAGACGACCAGTACTTC. The chain couples TRBV11-2 to TRBJ2-7; 9 positions match TRBD1. This CDR3 has 15 amino acids. Germline CDR1 SGHAT, CDR2 FQNNGV.

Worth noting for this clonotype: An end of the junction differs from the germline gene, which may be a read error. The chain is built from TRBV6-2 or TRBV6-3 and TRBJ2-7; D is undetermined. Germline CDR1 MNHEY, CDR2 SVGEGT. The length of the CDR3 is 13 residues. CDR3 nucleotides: TGTGCCAGCAGTTACCAGGTTCCCTACGGGCAGTACTTC. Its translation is CASSYQVPYGQYF.

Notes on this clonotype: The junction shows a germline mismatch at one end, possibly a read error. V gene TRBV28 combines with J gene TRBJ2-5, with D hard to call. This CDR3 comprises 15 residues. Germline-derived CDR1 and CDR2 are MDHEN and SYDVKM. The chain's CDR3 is CANSSSTKVGDTQYF. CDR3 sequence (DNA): TGTGCCAACAGTTCGAGCACAAAAGTAGGAGACACCCAGTACTTC.

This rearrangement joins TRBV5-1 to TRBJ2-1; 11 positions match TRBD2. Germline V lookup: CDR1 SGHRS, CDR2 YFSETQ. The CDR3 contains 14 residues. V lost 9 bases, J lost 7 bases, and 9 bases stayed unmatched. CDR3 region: CAIRTSGRGNEQFF. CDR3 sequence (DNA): TGCGCCATCCGCACTAGCGGGAGAGGGAATGAGCAGTTCTTC.

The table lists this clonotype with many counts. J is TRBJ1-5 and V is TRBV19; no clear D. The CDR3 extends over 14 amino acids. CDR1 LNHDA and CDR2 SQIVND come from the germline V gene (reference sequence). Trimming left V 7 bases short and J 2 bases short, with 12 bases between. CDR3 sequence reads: CASTPGFGNQPQHF. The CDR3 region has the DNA TGTGCCAGTACCCCAGGCTTCGGCAATCAGCCCCAGCATTTT.

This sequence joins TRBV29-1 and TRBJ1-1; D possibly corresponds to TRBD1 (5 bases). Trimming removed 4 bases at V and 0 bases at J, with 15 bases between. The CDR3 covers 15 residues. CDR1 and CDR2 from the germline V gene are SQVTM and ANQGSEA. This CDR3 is CSVAPGWVMNTEAFF. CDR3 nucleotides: TGCAGCGTTGCTCCAGGGTGGGTGATGAACACTGAAGCTTTCTTT.

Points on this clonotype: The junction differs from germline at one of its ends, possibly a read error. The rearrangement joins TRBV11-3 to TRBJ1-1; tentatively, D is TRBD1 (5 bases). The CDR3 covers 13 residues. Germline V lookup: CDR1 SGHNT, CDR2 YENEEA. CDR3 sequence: CASGTGLNTGALF. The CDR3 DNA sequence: TGTGCCAGCGGCACAGGTTTGAACACTGGAGCTCTCTTT.

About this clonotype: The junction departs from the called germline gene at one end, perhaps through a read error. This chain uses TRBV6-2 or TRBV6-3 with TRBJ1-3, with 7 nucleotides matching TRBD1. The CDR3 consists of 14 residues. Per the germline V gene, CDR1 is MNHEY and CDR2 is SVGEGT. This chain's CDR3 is CSSSSHPGQDTIYF. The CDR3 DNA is TGTTCCAGCAGTTCGCATCCCGGACAGGACACCATATATTTT.

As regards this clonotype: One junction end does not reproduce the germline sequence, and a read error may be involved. As DNA, the CDR3 is TGTGCAAGCACCTTAGCTGTGGGGGGGCCGGTATCGGATGAGCAGTTCTTC. The encoded protein is CASTLAVGGPVSDEQFF. The J gene is TRBJ2-1, the V gene TRBV11-2; TRBD2 might be the D (7 bases). Germline CDR1 is SGHAT and CDR2 is FQNNGV. The CDR3 extends over 17 amino acids.

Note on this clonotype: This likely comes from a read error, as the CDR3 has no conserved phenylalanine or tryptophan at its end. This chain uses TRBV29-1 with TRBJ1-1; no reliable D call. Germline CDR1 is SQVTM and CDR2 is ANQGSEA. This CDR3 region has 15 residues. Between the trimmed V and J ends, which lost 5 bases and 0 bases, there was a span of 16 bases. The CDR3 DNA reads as TGCAGCGTTACCCCAGGATGGGGAATGAACACTGAAGCTTTCGTT. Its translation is CSVTPGWGMNTEAFV.

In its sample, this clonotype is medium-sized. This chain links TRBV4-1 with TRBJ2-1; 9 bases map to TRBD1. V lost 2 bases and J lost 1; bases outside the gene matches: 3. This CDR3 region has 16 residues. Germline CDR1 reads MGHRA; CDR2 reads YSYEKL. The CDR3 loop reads CASSQLGTGSYNEQFF. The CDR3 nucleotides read TGCGCCAGCAGCCAACTTGGGACAGGGTCCTACAATGAGCAGTTCTTC.

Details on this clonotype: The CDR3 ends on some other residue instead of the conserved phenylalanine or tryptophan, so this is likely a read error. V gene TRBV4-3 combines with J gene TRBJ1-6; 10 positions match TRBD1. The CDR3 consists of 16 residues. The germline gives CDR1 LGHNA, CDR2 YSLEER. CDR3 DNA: TGCGCCAGCAACTCCCGGGACAGGGGAAGGAATTCACTCCTCCACCTT. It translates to CASNSRDRGRNSLLHL.

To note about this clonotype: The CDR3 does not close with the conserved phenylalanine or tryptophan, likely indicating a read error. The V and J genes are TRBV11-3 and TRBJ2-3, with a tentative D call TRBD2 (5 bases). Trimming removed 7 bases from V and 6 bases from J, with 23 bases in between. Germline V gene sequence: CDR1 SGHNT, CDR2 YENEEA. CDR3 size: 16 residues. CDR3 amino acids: CASIGSPAGGVDTQYL. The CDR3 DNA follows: TGTGCCAGCATCGGCAGCCCGGCGGGTGGGGTGGATACGCAGTATCTT.

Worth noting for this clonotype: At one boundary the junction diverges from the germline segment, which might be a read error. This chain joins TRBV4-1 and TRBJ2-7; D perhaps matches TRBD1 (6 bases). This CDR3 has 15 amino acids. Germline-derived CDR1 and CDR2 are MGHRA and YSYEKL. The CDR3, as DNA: TGCGCCGGCAGTCAAACCCCCGGGACAACCTACGAGCAGTACTTC. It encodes CAGSQTPGTTYEQYF.

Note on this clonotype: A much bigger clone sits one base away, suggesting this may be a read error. The CDR3 nucleotides read TGTGTCATCAAAAGACTCGCAGGAAACACCGGGGAGCTGTTTTTT. Residues: CVIKRLAGNTGELFF. The chain uses TRBV10-3 and TRBJ2-2; D call uncertain. In germline, CDR1 is ENHRY, CDR2 SYGVKD. This CDR3 spans 15 amino acids.

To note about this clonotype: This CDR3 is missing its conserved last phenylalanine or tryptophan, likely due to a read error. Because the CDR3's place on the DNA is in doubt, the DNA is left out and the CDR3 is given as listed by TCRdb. The CDR3 here is CASSTDLNTEALL. The J gene is TRBJ1-1, the V gene TRBV11-3. Per the germline V gene, CDR1 is SGHNT and CDR2 is YENEEA. Counting both end residues, the CDR3 totals 13 amino acids.